A selection of T cell receptor beta chains follows, all from one sample in a study of cytotoxic CD8 clonotypes in ibrutinib-treated CLL. The repertoire was sequenced with immunoSEQ multiplex PCR; TCRdb's copy has only in-frame clones and lacks some. The sample carries roughly 250,000 clones, around three quarters recorded once. The material was PBMCs, obtained after 24 months of ibrutinib treatment. Receptors originate from a human donor with chronic lymphocytic leukemia. Each CDR3 is given without its conserved first and last residue.

cdr3_length: 12
v_call: TRBV19
j_call: TRBJ2-7
cdr3_aa: ASSPRGQGAEQY

cdr3_length: 13
v_call: TRBV2
j_call: TRBJ2-5
cdr3_aa: ASSEGLAGGETQY

cdr3_length: 12
v_call: TRBV29-1
j_call: TRBJ2-1
cdr3_aa: SVEVQSSYNEQF

cdr3_length: 13
v_call: TRBV19
j_call: TRBJ2-2
cdr3_aa: ASSFRVTNTGELF

cdr3_length: 13
v_call: TRBV28
j_call: TRBJ1-3
cdr3_aa: ASSLEGLGGNTIY

cdr3_length: 13
v_call: TRBV5-1
j_call: TRBJ2-7
cdr3_aa: ASSILAGGGGEQY

cdr3_length: 11
v_call: TRBV2
j_call: TRBJ1-5
cdr3_aa: ASSTQGPQPQH

cdr3_length: 12
v_call: TRBV13
j_call: TRBJ1-1
cdr3_aa: ASSTQGGNTEAF

cdr3_length: 11
v_call: TRBV6-6
j_call: TRBJ2-1
cdr3_aa: ASTSGPGNEQF

cdr3_length: 15
v_call: TRBV27
j_call: TRBJ2-3
cdr3_aa: ASSLRQGADYTDTQY

cdr3_length: 11
v_call: TRBV9
j_call: TRBJ2-3
cdr3_aa: ASRRFDADTQY

cdr3_length: 10
v_call: TRBV14
j_call: TRBJ2-3
cdr3_aa: ASSRGTDTQY

cdr3_length: 9
v_call: TRBV20-1
j_call: TRBJ1-2
cdr3_aa: SAKTRYGYT

cdr3_length: 11
v_call: TRBV19
j_call: TRBJ2-7
cdr3_aa: ASSIRTPYEQY

cdr3_length: 11
v_call: TRBV29-1
j_call: TRBJ2-1
cdr3_aa: SVAGGSYNEQF

cdr3_length: 12
v_call: TRBV19
j_call: TRBJ2-5
cdr3_aa: ASSSSQQKETQY

cdr3_length: 11
v_call: TRBV27
j_call: TRBJ1-1
cdr3_aa: ASRFLGGTEAF

cdr3_length: 13
v_call: TRBV19
j_call: TRBJ2-1
cdr3_aa: ASTFEGDEYYEQF

cdr3_length: 13
v_call: TRBV5-6
j_call: TRBJ2-1
cdr3_aa: ASSLEASSYNEQF

cdr3_length: 13
v_call: TRBV11-3
j_call: TRBJ2-1
cdr3_aa: ASSPGLATNNEQF

cdr3_length: 14
v_call: TRBV4-2
j_call: TRBJ2-3
cdr3_aa: ASSPAGASETDTQY

cdr3_length: 16
v_call: TRBV28
j_call: TRBJ2-7
cdr3_aa: ASSLPLTGALGSYEQY

cdr3_length: 12
v_call: TRBV27
j_call: TRBJ2-1
cdr3_aa: ASSGRSSYNEQF

cdr3_length: 15
v_call: TRBV19
j_call: TRBJ2-7
cdr3_aa: ASSKVEGTAGVEEQY

cdr3_length: 13
v_call: TRBV29-1
j_call: TRBJ2-5
cdr3_aa: SVTVLGSFQETQY

cdr3_length: 13
v_call: TRBV19
j_call: TRBJ1-5
cdr3_aa: ASSIRQSPNQPQH

cdr3_length: 10
v_call: TRBV18
j_call: TRBJ2-7
cdr3_aa: ASSPLGAEQY

cdr3_length: 11
v_call: TRBV19
j_call: TRBJ2-3
cdr3_aa: ASSVYSTDTQY

cdr3_length: 11
v_call: TRBV5-6
j_call: TRBJ2-5
cdr3_aa: ASSLRDPRTQY

cdr3_length: 14
v_call: TRBV18
j_call: TRBJ2-1
cdr3_aa: ASSPPLVPRYNEQF

cdr3_length: 13
v_call: TRBV4-3
j_call: TRBJ1-2
cdr3_aa: ASSQDYSTENGYT

cdr3_length: 15
v_call: TRBV7-2
j_call: TRBJ1-1
cdr3_aa: ASSTGQGGIQGTEAF

cdr3_length: 14
v_call: TRBV28
j_call: TRBJ1-2
cdr3_aa: ASSFVPNRGVYGYT

cdr3_length: 15
v_call: TRBV18
j_call: TRBJ1-4
cdr3_aa: ASSPQQGAYYEEKLF

cdr3_length: 16
v_call: TRBV5-1
j_call: TRBJ2-5
cdr3_aa: ASSRLPGLAGGEETQY

cdr3_length: 12
v_call: TRBV6-5
j_call: TRBJ1-2
cdr3_aa: ASTNGGEPYGYT

cdr3_length: 10
v_call: TRBV28
j_call: TRBJ2-1
cdr3_aa: ASSVGRDEQF

cdr3_length: 12
v_call: TRBV28
j_call: TRBJ2-7
cdr3_aa: ASSYPSLPYEQY

cdr3_length: 13
v_call: TRBV30
j_call: TRBJ1-4
cdr3_aa: AWSLYRKGFEKLF

cdr3_length: 11
v_call: TRBV6-5
j_call: TRBJ1-5
cdr3_aa: ASAAGSNQPQH

cdr3_length: 13
v_call: TRBV4-1
j_call: TRBJ2-4
cdr3_aa: ASSQDERTKNIQY

cdr3_length: 13
v_call: TRBV7-3
j_call: TRBJ2-1
cdr3_aa: ASSLVADTYNEQF

cdr3_length: 13
v_call: TRBV2
j_call: TRBJ1-1
cdr3_aa: ASSQTGTEYTEAF

cdr3_length: 11
v_call: TRBV6-5
j_call: TRBJ1-4
cdr3_aa: ASSPPGAVKLF

cdr3_length: 12
v_call: TRBV7-2
j_call: TRBJ1-4
cdr3_aa: ASSIYRPNEKLF

cdr3_length: 12
v_call: TRBV6-5
j_call: TRBJ1-2
cdr3_aa: ASSWQGGSDGYT

cdr3_length: 13
v_call: TRBV29-1
j_call: TRBJ2-1
cdr3_aa: SVERLAGGLQEQF

cdr3_length: 12
v_call: TRBV29-1
j_call: TRBJ1-4
cdr3_aa: SVKQGTMGEKLF

cdr3_length: 12
v_call: TRBV18
j_call: TRBJ2-7
cdr3_aa: ASSPRGGDGEQY

cdr3_length: 14
v_call: TRBV29-1
j_call: TRBJ2-1
cdr3_aa: SVEGRQQGSYNEQF

cdr3_length: 11
v_call: TRBV19
j_call: TRBJ2-1
cdr3_aa: ASSNRRYNEQF

cdr3_length: 15
v_call: TRBV13
j_call: TRBJ2-7
cdr3_aa: ASSLPGTGPKTYEQY

cdr3_length: 13
v_call: TRBV15
j_call: TRBJ1-5
cdr3_aa: ATSRDGQSYQPQH